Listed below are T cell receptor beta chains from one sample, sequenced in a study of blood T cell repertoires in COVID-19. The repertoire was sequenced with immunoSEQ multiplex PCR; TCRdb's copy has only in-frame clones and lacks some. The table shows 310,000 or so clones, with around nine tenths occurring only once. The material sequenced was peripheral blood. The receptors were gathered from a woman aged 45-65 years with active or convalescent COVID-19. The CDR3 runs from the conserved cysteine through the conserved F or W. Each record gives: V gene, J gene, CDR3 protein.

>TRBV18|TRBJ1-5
CASSPSGGNQPQHF
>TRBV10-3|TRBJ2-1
CAISEPTGTTNEQFF
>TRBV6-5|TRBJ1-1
CASSSGWGTEAFF
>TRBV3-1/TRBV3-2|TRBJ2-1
CASSRGGEQFF
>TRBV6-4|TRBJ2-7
CASSASGTSNEQYF
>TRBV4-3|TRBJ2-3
CASSQDWLPRGGVGIATDTQYF
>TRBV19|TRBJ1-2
CASSKVDRGRANYGYTF
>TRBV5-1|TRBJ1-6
CASSLVGESGNSPLHF
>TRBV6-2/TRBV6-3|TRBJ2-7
CASSYLYFKGQGIEQYF
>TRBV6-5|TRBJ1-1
CASSLLRLTGGDTAFF
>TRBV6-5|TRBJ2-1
CASSYSGTSFFYEQFF
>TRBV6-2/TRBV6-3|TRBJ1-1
CASSYSDRANTEAFF
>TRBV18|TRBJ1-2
CASSPGSGGYTF
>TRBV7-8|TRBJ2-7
CASRPSGRNEQYF
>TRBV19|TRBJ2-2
CASKLTGGNTGELFF
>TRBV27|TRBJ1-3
CASSSGLSSGNTIYF
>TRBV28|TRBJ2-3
CASSLTPGGTDTQYF
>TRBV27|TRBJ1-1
CASSLLGQTHTEAFF
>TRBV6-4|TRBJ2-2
CASSKTGGFTGELFF
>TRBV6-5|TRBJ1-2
CASSPDREYHGYTF
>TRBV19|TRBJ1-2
CATNDSNYGYTF
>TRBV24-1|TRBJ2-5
CATSATGNPTQYF
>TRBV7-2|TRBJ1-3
CASSLGVWTLGNTIYF
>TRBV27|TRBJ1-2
CASSPDRGQGWTSGYTF
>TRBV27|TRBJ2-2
CASSEGRETGELFF
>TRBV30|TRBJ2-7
CAWSPGGGEQYF
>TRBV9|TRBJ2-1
CASSAGTRLGNEQFF
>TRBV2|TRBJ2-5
CASRKRGIQETQYF
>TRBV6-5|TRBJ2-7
CASSFTGTGVEQYF
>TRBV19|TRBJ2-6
CASSRGGQGDSGANVLTF
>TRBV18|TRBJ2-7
CASSPQSPTSEQYF
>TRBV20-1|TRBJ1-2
CSPTGDYGYTF
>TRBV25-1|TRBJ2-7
CASTQRKTGQQYF
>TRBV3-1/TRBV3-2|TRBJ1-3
CASSQRTGPRGNTIYF